These 30 T cell receptor beta chains originate from one sample sequenced in a study of T cell changes during pregnancy in multiple sclerosis. Using immunoSEQ multiplex PCR, the repertoire was profiled, and TCRdb retains in-frame clones only, with some absent. The top ten clones hold more than 3% of a sample with roughly 45,000 clones, around 95% of them seen once. Sequenced here: CD8+ T cells from peripheral blood mononuclear cells, sampled after pregnancy. These receptors came from a female donor with multiple sclerosis, enrolled in a pregnancy study.

The chain is built from TRBV11-2 and TRBJ1-1; D not resolved. Per the germline V gene, CDR1 is SGHAT and CDR2 is FQNNGV. V was cut by 1 base and J by 0 bases, with 9 bases left in between. This CDR3 has 15 amino acids. The CDR3: CASSLGPLMNTEAFF. For the CDR3, the DNA is TGTGCCAGCAGCTTAGGCCCCCTAATGAACACTGAAGCTTTCTTT.

The rearrangement links TRBV7-2 to TRBJ2-5; 9 nucleotides agree with TRBD1. J gave up 1 base and V 5 bases, and 14 bases lay outside the gene matches. The CDR3 sequence is 18 residues long. Germline V lookup: CDR1 SGHTA, CDR2 FQGNSA. The CDR3 sequence is CASSPLGGTGIFQETQYF. The DNA for the CDR3 is TGTGCCAGCAGCCCTCTCGGAGGGACAGGGATATTCCAAGAGACCCAGTACTTC.

This clone occurred once. This rearrangement joins TRBV5-1 to TRBJ2-2; TRBD1 aligns across 11 bases. The CDR3 is made up of 16 amino acids. V trimming: 1 base; J trimming: 7 bases; junction bases outside the gene matches: 6. Germline lookup yields CDR1 SGHRS and CDR2 YFSETQ. CDR3 region: CASSLRTGGESGELFF. Written as DNA, the CDR3 is TGCGCCAGCAGCTTGCGGACAGGGGGCGAAAGCGGGGAGCTGTTTTTT.

About this clone itself: One end of the junction fails to match germline, which may point to a read error. The gene calls are TRBV30 and TRBJ2-7; the D is unclear. Germline values: CDR1 GTSNPN, CDR2 SVGIG (reference sequence). This CDR3 is built from 13 residues. CDR3 bases: TGTGCCTGGAGTGTGGATTCAGTCTACGAGCGGTACTTC. This translates into CAWSVDSVYERYF.

V is TRBV5-1 and J is TRBJ1-6, with 8 nucleotides matching TRBD1. Per the germline V gene, CDR1 is SGHRS and CDR2 is YFSETQ. Trimming removed 4 bases from V and 10 bases from J; junction bases left unmatched: 7. CDR3 length equals 14 residues. In DNA form, the CDR3 reads TGCGCCAGCAGCCCCGACAGGGGAAGGTCACCCCTCCACTTT. This translates into CASSPDRGRSPLHF.

The CDR3 is CASSTTGGDEQFF. DNA of the CDR3: TGTGCCAGCAGTACCACAGGGGGCGATGAGCAGTTCTTC. This chain connects TRBV6-4 to TRBJ2-1, with 9 nucleotides matching TRBD1. The CDR3 is 13 residues long. The J segment lost 8 bases and the V segment lost 5 bases, leaving 4 bases of the junction unmatched. Germline V gene data show CDR1 as MRHNA and CDR2 as SNTAGT.

The table lists this clone with a count of one. The chain uses TRBV10-1 and TRBJ1-1, with 9 positions matching TRBD1. Unmatched junction bases numbered 19, after V lost 7 bases and J lost 1 base. CDR3 length: 19 amino acids. Germline assignment: CDR1 WNHNN and CDR2 SYGVQD (reference sequence). CDR3 nucleotide sequence: TGCGCCAGCACTGCGGACAGGGGAGGCTTCCCCGTTAAGAACACTGAAGCTTTCTTT. Translating it yields CASTADRGGFPVKNTEAFF.

The chain has TRBV19 and TRBJ2-5, with D maybe TRBD1 (5 bases). Germline V gene data show CDR1 as LNHDA and CDR2 as SQIVND (reference sequence). V was shortened by 4 bases and J by 5 bases, with 14 bases between the two germline ends. The CDR3 loop spans 14 amino acids. CDR3 in DNA: TGTGCCAGTAGTAATGCAGGGTATATTGAGACCCAGTACTTC. Encoded protein: CASSNAGYIETQYF.

The chain is built from TRBV9 and TRBJ2-2, with 9 positions matching TRBD1. There are 17 residues in the CDR3. Germline V CDR1 and CDR2: SGDLS, YYNGEE. Germline trimming cut 2 bases from V and 1 base from J; bases unmatched to any gene: 6. The CDR3 DNA reads TGTGCCAGCAGCGTCCACAGGGGGCTTCGGAACACCGGGGAGCTGTTTTTT. Its translation: CASSVHRGLRNTGELFF.

The rearrangement links TRBV28 to TRBJ2-7, with 12 nucleotides matching TRBD2. The junction had 15 bases not matched to a gene; V was cut back by 1 base and J by 5 bases. In germline, CDR1 is MDHEN, CDR2 SYDVKM. This CDR3 spans 19 amino acids. The DNA for the CDR3 is TGTGCCAGCAGTTTATCCATTGGGCTAGCGGGAGGGCTTTCGGACGAGCAGTACTTC. Residues: CASSLSIGLAGGLSDEQYF.

The CDR3: CASSEAAYNSPLHF. The CDR3 DNA follows: TGTGCCAGCAGTGAGGCGGCCTATAATTCACCCCTCCACTTT. The V gene is TRBV2, the J gene TRBJ1-6; D unclear. Deletions cut 3 bases from V and 2 bases from J, with 5 bases between. Germline V gene lookup returns CDR1 SNHLY and CDR2 FYNNEI. This CDR3 is built from 14 residues. The entire variable domain, with the rest obtained from reference TRBV2 and TRBJ1-6, is as follows: EPEVTQTPSHQVTQMGQEVILRCVPISNHLYFYWYRQILGQKVEFLVSFYNNEISEKSEIFDDQFSVERPDGSNFTLKIRSTKLEDSAMYFCASSEAAYNSPLHFGNGTRLTVT.

There are a few counts of this clone. This chain links TRBV29-1 with TRBJ1-1; D not certain. The CDR3 covers 12 residues. Looked up from germline, CDR1 is SQVTM and CDR2 is ANQGSEA. Trimming cost V 5 bases and J 3 bases, with 10 bases left between them. CDR3 DNA sequence: TGCAGCGTTTTGGAGGGATACACTGAAGCTTTCTTT. Protein sequence: CSVLEGYTEAFF.

The V and J genes are TRBV7-9 and TRBJ2-7, with TRBD1 matching 7 bases. V lost 4 bases to trimming and J lost 2 bases; unmatched junction nucleotides: 17. In germline, CDR1 is SEHNR, CDR2 FQNEAQ (reference sequence). The CDR3 has 18 residues. The DNA for the CDR3 is TGTGCCAGCAGCTCCTCCGGGACAGCCGCAAACCCCACCTACGAGCAGTACTTC. It codes for CASSSSGTAANPTYEQYF. The entire variable domain, with the rest obtained from reference TRBV7-9 and TRBJ2-7, is as follows: DTGVSQNPRHKITKRGQNVTFRCDPISEHNRLYWYRQTLGQGPEFLTYFQNEAQLEKSRLLSDRFSAERPKGSFSTLEIQRTEQGDSAMYLCASSSSGTAANPTYEQYFGPGTRLTVT.

In the case of this clone: A read error may account for a junction end that differs from germline. This chain connects TRBV6-5 to TRBJ1-6, with D possibly being TRBD1 (6 bases). Germline V lookup: CDR1 MNHEY, CDR2 SVGAGI. This CDR3 region has 15 residues. CDR3 sequence (DNA): TGTGCCAGCACTTACGGGGGGGGGCCCCATTCACCCCTCCACTTT. It translates to CASTYGGGPHSPLHF.

The chain combines TRBV2 with TRBJ2-2; 11 bases align to TRBD2. This CDR3 has 17 amino acids. Per the germline V gene, CDR1 is SNHLY and CDR2 is FYNNEI. The V segment lost 7 bases and the J segment 5 bases; nucleotides outside the gene matches: 12. CDR3 coding DNA: TGTGCCAGCAATTGGATAGCGGGAGGGCCGGGGACCGGGGAGCTGTTTTTT. Protein sequence: CASNWIAGGPGTGELFF.

The chain carries TRBV27 and TRBJ2-1, with TRBD2 as a possible D gene (5 bases). CDR1 is MNHEY, CDR2 SMNVEV, per germline (reference sequence). V was cut by 2 bases and J by 0 bases, with 5 bases left in between. The CDR3 length is 14 residues. CDR3 sequence (DNA): TGTGCCAGCAGTTTAGGGAGCTCCTACAATGAGCAGTTCTTC. Its translation: CASSLGSSYNEQFF.

This chain connects TRBV7-9 to TRBJ2-5; TRBD2 might be the D (6 bases). The CDR3 is 14 residues long. Germline CDR1 SEHNR, CDR2 FQNEAQ (reference sequence). The germline V and J ends were trimmed by 5 bases and 1 base, with 11 bases remaining between them. CDR3 loop: CASSVSGVQETQYF. DNA of the CDR3: TGTGCCAGCAGCGTTAGCGGAGTCCAAGAGACCCAGTACTTC.

The gene calls are TRBV9 and TRBJ1-1, with TRBD1 identical over 8 bases. Germline V gene data show CDR1 as SGDLS and CDR2 as YYNGEE. The CDR3 totals 15 residues. The V segment lost 3 bases and the J segment 1 base; nucleotides outside the gene matches: 5. CDR3 in amino acids: CASSAPGGKNTEAFF. The CDR3 DNA reads TGTGCCAGCAGCGCACCAGGGGGCAAGAACACTGAAGCTTTCTTT.

The chain recombines TRBV14 with TRBJ2-7; D unresolved. CDR1 SGHDN and CDR2 FVKESK come from the germline V gene. The CDR3 consists of 14 residues. Trimming cost V 4 bases and J 3 bases, with 13 bases left between them. The CDR3 reads CASSPLELGYEQYF. CDR3 nucleotides: TGTGCCAGCAGCCCCCTAGAATTAGGCTACGAGCAGTACTTC.

V and J are TRBV7-9 and TRBJ1-6; 7 bases are a match to TRBD1. The ends lost 4 bases at V and 7 bases at J; junction bases unmatched: 7. Germline-derived CDR1 and CDR2 are SEHNR and FQNEAQ (reference sequence). The CDR3 loop spans 15 amino acids. The CDR3 spells CASSSTTGKNSPLHF. Here the CDR3 DNA reads TGTGCCAGCAGCTCCACGACAGGGAAGAATTCACCCCTCCACTTT.

The chain combines TRBV11-2 with TRBJ2-7, with 15 bases identical to TRBD2. CDR1 and CDR2 (germline): SGHAT, FQNNGV. Trimming at V came to 5 bases and at J to 5 bases, leaving 4 bases not matched to a gene. The CDR3 covers 15 residues. The CDR3 sequence: CASSHRTSGGDEQYF. In DNA, the CDR3 is TGTGCCAGCAGCCATCGGACTAGCGGGGGGGACGAGCAGTACTTC.

The V gene is TRBV7-9, the J gene TRBJ2-7; TRBD1 agrees at 9 bases. Germline CDR1 SEHNR, CDR2 FQNEAQ (reference sequence). With 5 bases clipped from V and 6 bases from J, the junction kept 2 bases outside the gene matches. The CDR3 sequence is 12 residues long. The CDR3 loop is CASSGQGIEQYF. CDR3 nucleotide sequence: TGTGCCAGCAGCGGACAGGGGATCGAGCAGTACTTC.

This chain uses TRBV7-3 with TRBJ2-3; D unresolved. CDR1 and CDR2 from the germline V gene are SGHTA and FQGTGA. The V end lost 2 bases, the J end lost 2 bases, and 8 bases lay between the germline ends. CDR3 length: 14 residues. The DNA for the CDR3 is TGTGCCAGCAGCTTAGGCACAGACACAGATACGCAGTATTTT. Its protein is CASSLGTDTDTQYF.

The chain has TRBV7-3 and TRBJ2-1; TRBD2 matches 15 bases. The CDR3 runs to 15 residues. CDR1 is SGHTA, CDR2 FQGTGA, per germline. V trimming: 3 bases; J trimming: 10 bases; junction bases outside the gene matches: 4. The CDR3 loop is CASSFRTSGRGEQFF. The CDR3 DNA reads as TGTGCCAGCAGCTTCCGGACTAGCGGGAGGGGCGAGCAGTTCTTC.

The chain is built from TRBV4-2 and TRBJ2-7, with 9 nucleotides matching TRBD2. The trim removed 5 bases at V and 6 bases at J, leaving 20 bases unmatched. This CDR3 region has 18 residues. Germline lookup yields CDR1 LGHNA and CDR2 YNFKEQ. CDR3 amino acids: CASSVSLGTSPNSLEQYF. The CDR3 region has the DNA TGTGCCAGCAGCGTTTCCCTCGGGACTAGCCCTAATTCGCTCGAGCAGTACTTC.

This sequence joins TRBV19 and TRBJ1-5, with a tentative D call TRBD1 (6 bases). The CDR3 is made up of 20 amino acids. The germline CDR1 and CDR2 sequences are LNHDA and SQIVND (reference sequence). Trimming cost V 1 base and J 0 bases, with 22 bases left between them. CDR3 loop: CASSIGGSGATSYSNQPQHF. CDR3 nucleotide sequence: TGTGCCAGTAGTATAGGAGGGTCAGGGGCAACCTCATATAGCAATCAGCCCCAGCATTTT.

DNA for the CDR3: TGTGCCTGGAGTCCCCCGGACAGTTCTGGAAACACCATATATTTT. It specifies CAWSPPDSSGNTIYF. V is TRBV30 and J is TRBJ1-3, with D possibly being TRBD1 (6 bases). The V end lost 2 bases, the J end lost 1 base, and 12 bases lay between the germline ends. CDR3 length: 15 residues. CDR1 and CDR2 from the germline V gene are GTSNPN and SVGIG (reference sequence).

This clone was detected only once. This chain links TRBV27 with TRBJ2-7, with D hard to call. V was clipped by 3 bases and J by 0 bases, with 9 bases between them. The germline gives CDR1 MNHEY, CDR2 SMNVEV (reference sequence). This CDR3 has 14 residues. The CDR3 sequence: CASSFVTSSYEQYF. DNA of the CDR3: TGTGCCAGCAGTTTTGTCACGAGCTCCTACGAGCAGTACTTC.

The rearrangement uses TRBV27 and TRBJ2-2; TRBD1 agrees at 7 bases. Germline V gene sequence: CDR1 MNHEY, CDR2 SMNVEV (reference sequence). This CDR3 contains 16 residues. J gave up 3 bases and V 6 bases, and 10 bases lay outside the gene matches. CDR3 sequence (DNA): TGTGCCAGCAGCGCACCGGGACAGACCTACACCGGGGAGCTGTTTTTT. Translation gives CASSAPGQTYTGELFF.

The chain recombines TRBV2 with TRBJ2-2, with D perhaps matching TRBD2 (6 bases). This CDR3 contains 14 residues. CDR1 and CDR2 (germline): SNHLY, FYNNEI. Trimming stripped 5 bases from V and 5 bases from J, with 12 bases between. CDR3 sequence: CASSPGTVTGELFF. The CDR3 coding sequence is TGTGCCAGCAGTCCCGGGACTGTAACCGGGGAGCTGTTTTTT.